Following are 3 T cell receptor beta chains from one sample sequenced in a study of cytomegalovirus exposure and HLA in healthy donors. Both 60 Vbeta primers and 13 Jbeta primers went into the PCR. Data came from immunoSEQ multiplex PCR; TCRdb stores just in-frame clones and leaves some out. This table holds around 41,000 clones, approximately 47% found once. Material for sequencing was PBMCs. All receptors come from a man between 60 and 75 years old in good health and CMV-seronegative.

A few counts support this clone. The chain couples TRBV2 to TRBJ2-5, with 8 bases identical to TRBD1. CDR1 SNHLY and CDR2 FYNNEI come from the germline V gene. Trimming at V came to 6 bases and at J to 5 bases, leaving 8 bases not matched to a gene. This CDR3 spans 14 amino acids. The CDR3 sequence is CASSGQGGDETQYF. The CDR3, as DNA: TGTGCCAGCAGCGGACAGGGAGGAGACGAGACCCAGTACTTC.

The chain uses TRBV6-5 and TRBJ1-1; D perhaps matches TRBD1 (6 bases). V was cut by 2 bases and J by 2 bases, with 12 bases left in between. CDR3 length equals 15 residues. From germline, CDR1 is MNHEY and CDR2 SVGAGI. CDR3: CASSYRPQGNTEAFF. DNA of the CDR3: TGTGCCAGCAGTTACAGACCACAGGGAAACACTGAAGCTTTCTTT.

The chain recombines TRBV30 with TRBJ2-7, with 7 positions matching TRBD2. The CDR3 has 16 amino acids. CDR1 is GTSNPN, CDR2 SVGIG, per germline (reference sequence). Trimming removed 0 bases from V and 4 bases from J; junction bases left unmatched: 12. The CDR3 nucleotides are TGTGCCTGGAGTGTCGGCCTAGCGGCGCACGGATACGAGCAGTACTTC. Amino acids: CAWSVGLAAHGYEQYF.